This TCR beta chain is from a study of CD8+ T cells in alopecia areata. Looking at the study overall: Dosing with tofacitinib proceeded for 6 to 18 months, followed by 6 months off drug.

Sample treatment: oral pan-JAK inhibitor, 5-10 mg twice daily. PBMCs, the starting material, were the source of sorted CD4+ and CD8+ T cells. This clone showed up just a few times. Its antigen is unknown. Study-wide points: Clonality was higher in lesional than normal scalp, especially in alopecia totalis/universalis.

Reverse transcription of extracted RNA yielded cDNA, which provided the sequencing template. Using immunoSEQ multiplex PCR, the repertoire was profiled, and TCRdb retains in-frame clones only, with some absent. The repertoire holds about 64,000 clones, with about 43% as singletons. The V gene's germline CDR1 is MGHRA and CDR2 YSYEKL. The CDR3 spans 12 residues. V was cut by 0 bases and J by 7 bases, with 4 bases left in between. The specimen was CD8+ T cells sorted from blood, collected at roughly week 38, from a patient treated with tofacitinib. This chain links TRBV4-1 with TRBJ1-5; D is uncertain. The clonotype comes from a human donor with alopecia areata. This CDR3 is CASSQDGQPQHF. DNA of the CDR3: TGCGCCAGCAGCCAAGACGGACAGCCCCAGCATTTT.